This TCR beta chain was identified during a study of T cells in Graves' hyperthyroidism and ophthalmopathy. Diagnoses were established using clinical symptoms, serum thyroxine and TRAb, thyroid ultrasound and orbital computed tomography. Germline lookup yields CDR1 MGHRA and CDR2 YSYEKL. The CDR3 covers 15 residues. The V gene lost 1 base and the J gene lost 5 bases, with 11 bases spanning the gap. This clonotype was seen many times. Authors of the study amplified TCR beta CDR3 regions from RNA transcripts. The HTBI primer set served for first-round RT-PCR of the TCR CDR3. TCRdb independently ran MiXCR on the multiplex PCR reads; one entry per CDR3 protein. The sample shows fewer than 450,000 distinct CDR3 sequences, about 17% of them seen only once.

The specimen sequenced was blood. The clonotype comes from a woman aged 25 to 39 with Graves' hyperthyroidism that later progressed to Graves' ophthalmopathy. This sequence joins TRBV4-1 and TRBJ1-4, with D perhaps matching TRBD1 (6 bases). This chain's CDR3 is CASSQAQGRNEKLFF. CDR3 nucleotides: TGCGCCAGCAGCCAAGCTCAGGGGAGAAATGAAAAACTGTTTTTT.